This passage covers 20 T cell receptor beta chains from one sample sequenced in a study of blood T cell repertoires in COVID-19. Method: immunoSEQ multiplex PCR; TCRdb's copy keeps in-frame clones and lacks some. The table shows 70,000 to 75,000 clones, with roughly 79% occurring only once. The specimen sequenced was peripheral blood. The receptors were sampled from a woman in her seventies with acute or convalescent COVID-19.

In its sample, this clone was seen once. The V call is TRBV6-5, the J call TRBJ2-1; D might be TRBD2 (6 bases). Germline CDR1 MNHEY, CDR2 SVGAGI. V lost 2 bases to trimming and J lost 7 bases, with 6 bases between them. This CDR3 has 12 amino acids. This chain's CDR3 is CASSYRENEQFF. The CDR3, as DNA: TGTGCCAGCAGTTACCGGGAGAATGAGCAGTTCTTC.

The chain carries TRBV18 and TRBJ1-4, with D perhaps TRBD1 (6 bases). Germline assignment: CDR1 KGHSH and CDR2 LQKENI. The V and J ends lost 5 bases and 13 bases respectively, with 20 bases between them. The CDR3 runs to 14 residues. Written as DNA, the CDR3 is TGTGCCAGCTCAGGGGCAGGACAGACCTCGGGACTGTTTTTT. Encoded protein: CASSGAGQTSGLFF.

The rearrangement joins TRBV29-1 to TRBJ2-7, with 7 bases matching TRBD2. Germline loops: CDR1 SQVTM, CDR2 ANQGSEA. The CDR3 covers 11 residues. The V segment lost 5 bases and the J segment 4 bases; nucleotides outside the gene matches: 2. CDR3 sequence (DNA): TGCAGCGTTAACGGGGGGTACGAGCAGTACTTC. Translating gives CSVNGGYEQYF.

The rearrangement links TRBV18 to TRBJ2-3; tentative D call: TRBD1 (7 bases). Germline loops: CDR1 KGHSH, CDR2 LQKENI. The CDR3 is 15 residues long. The germline V and J ends were trimmed by 3 bases and 3 bases, with 13 bases remaining between them. The CDR3: CASSPAQGRTDTQYF. The CDR3 nucleotides are TGTGCCAGCTCACCGGCACAGGGGAGGACAGATACGCAGTATTTT.

This chain joins TRBV5-1 and TRBJ2-2; TRBD2 matches 7 bases. CDR1 is SGHRS, CDR2 YFSETQ, per germline. The CDR3 extends over 14 amino acids. V was clipped by 1 base and J by 10 bases; unmatched bases: 7. CDR3 bases: TGCGCCAGCAGCTTGTCCCTAGCGGAAGCGGAGCTGTTTTTT. Its translation: CASSLSLAEAELFF.

The chain joins TRBV11-2 to TRBJ1-1; TRBD1 might be the D (5 bases). The germline V and J ends were trimmed by 2 bases and 4 bases, with 11 bases remaining between them. This CDR3 is 14 amino acids long. Germline V gives CDR1 SGHAT, CDR2 FQNNGV. DNA of the CDR3: TGTGCCAGCAGCTTATGGCGGGGGAGCACTGAAGCTTTCTTT. It encodes CASSLWRGSTEAFF. Variable domain in full (rest from reference TRBV11-2 and TRBJ1-1): EAGVAQSPRYKIIEKRQSVAFWCNPISGHATLYWYQQILGQGPKLLIQFQNNGVVDDSQLPKDRFSAERLKGVDSTLKIQPAKLEDSAVYLCASSLWRGSTEAFFGQGTRLTVV.

This chain joins TRBV28 and TRBJ2-7, with 7 bases matching TRBD1. The CDR3 is 14 amino acids. Germline V CDR1 and CDR2: MDHEN, SYDVKM. J gave up 4 bases and V 5 bases, and 8 bases lay outside the gene matches. The CDR3 nucleotides read TGTGCCAGCAGTGTCGCCGGGACAGTTTACGAGCAGTACTTC. Its translation: CASSVAGTVYEQYF.

The chain employs TRBV18 and TRBJ1-1, with TRBD1 identical over 8 bases. Germline lookup yields CDR1 KGHSH and CDR2 LQKENI. The CDR3 spans 14 residues. Germline trimming cut 3 bases from V and 1 base from J; bases unmatched to any gene: 1. CDR3 loop: CASSPDRANTEAFF. DNA for the CDR3: TGTGCCAGCTCACCGGACAGGGCGAACACTGAAGCTTTCTTT.

The chain recombines TRBV19 with TRBJ2-2; 15 nucleotides agree with TRBD2. The trim removed 5 bases at V and 7 bases at J, leaving 8 bases unmatched. The CDR3 is 17 residues long. Germline lookup yields CDR1 LNHDA and CDR2 SQIVND (reference sequence). CDR3 protein: CASSGLAGGPWGGELFF. The CDR3 DNA reads as TGTGCCAGTAGTGGACTAGCGGGAGGGCCGTGGGGCGGGGAGCTGTTTTTT. The complete variable domain, with remaining parts taken from reference TRBV19 and TRBJ2-2, reads DGGITQSPKYLFRKEGQNVTLSCEQNLNHDAMYWYRQDPGQGLRLIYYSQIVNDFQKGDIAEGYSVSREKKESFPLTVTSAQKNPTAFYLCASSGLAGGPWGGELFFGEGSRLTVL.

DNA of the CDR3: TGCGCCAGCAGCTCCCTTTCGGGACAGGGCAATTCACCCCTCCACTTT. This codes for CASSSLSGQGNSPLHF. The chain combines TRBV5-1 with TRBJ1-6, with 9 positions matching TRBD1. V shed 3 bases, J shed 7 bases, and the junction held 8 bases outside the gene matches. The germline V gene has CDR1 SGHRS and CDR2 YFSETQ. The CDR3 runs to 16 residues. Based on the CDR3 plus reference TRBV5-1 and TRBJ1-6, the full variable domain is KAGVTQTPRYLIKTRGQQVTLSCSPISGHRSVSWYQQTPGQGLQFLFEYFSETQRNKGNFPGRFSGRQFSNSRSEMNVSTLELGDSALYLCASSSLSGQGNSPLHFGNGTRLTVT.

This chain uses TRBV7-2 with TRBJ2-1; TRBD2 matches 12 bases. Germline lookup yields CDR1 SGHTA and CDR2 FQGNSA. J lost 6 bases, V lost 2 bases, and 5 bases had no gene match. The CDR3 is 16 amino acids. The CDR3 DNA follows: TGTGCCAGCAGCTTACGACTAGCGGGAGTAAGCAATGAGCAGTTCTTC. Translated, it gives CASSLRLAGVSNEQFF. The full variable domain, in which reference TRBV7-2 and TRBJ2-1 provide the parts outside the CDR3, is GAGVSQSPSNKVTEKGKDVELRCDPISGHTALYWYRQSLGQGLEFLIYFQGNSAPDKSGLPSDRFSAERTGGSVSTLTIQRTQQEDSAVYLCASSLRLAGVSNEQFFGPGTRLTVL.

The genes are TRBV7-9 and TRBJ2-1, with 16 bases lining up with TRBD2. V shed 4 bases, J shed 6 bases, and the junction held 6 bases outside the gene matches. Per germline, CDR1 SEHNR and CDR2 FQNEAQ (reference sequence). The CDR3 has 17 amino acids. CDR3 sequence reads: CASSSPGTSGRGNEQFF. CDR3 nucleotide sequence: TGTGCCAGCAGCTCCCCGGGGACTAGCGGGAGGGGCAATGAGCAGTTCTTC.

This chain uses TRBV11-2 with TRBJ2-3, with D unresolved. From germline, CDR1 is SGHAT and CDR2 FQNNGV. The CDR3 consists of 13 residues. The germline V and J ends were trimmed by 5 bases and 5 bases, with 11 bases remaining between them. The CDR3 reads CASSPREKDTQYF. The CDR3 coding sequence is TGTGCCAGCAGCCCTCGAGAGAAAGATACGCAGTATTTT. The full variable domain, in which reference TRBV11-2 and TRBJ2-3 provide the parts outside the CDR3, is EAGVAQSPRYKIIEKRQSVAFWCNPISGHATLYWYQQILGQGPKLLIQFQNNGVVDDSQLPKDRFSAERLKGVDSTLKIQPAKLEDSAVYLCASSPREKDTQYFGPGTRLTVL.

V and J are TRBV2 and TRBJ2-1; 11 positions match TRBD2. J gave up 7 bases and V 6 bases, and 11 bases lay outside the gene matches. Germline V lookup: CDR1 SNHLY, CDR2 FYNNEI. This CDR3 contains 16 residues. The CDR3 here is CASSGPLAGGGNEQFF. CDR3 DNA: TGTGCCAGCAGCGGCCCGTTAGCGGGAGGGGGTAATGAGCAGTTCTTC.

This sequence joins TRBV11-2 and TRBJ2-1; the match to TRBD2 covers 9 bases. The CDR3 has 16 amino acids. Germline loops: CDR1 SGHAT, CDR2 FQNNGV. The V gene end was trimmed by 1 base and the J gene end by 7 bases; junction bases not matched to a gene: 8. The CDR3 DNA is TGTGCCAGCAGCTTAGTCTGGCGGGAGGGGAGAAATGAGCAGTTCTTC. Translated: CASSLVWREGRNEQFF. Looking up the rest from reference TRBV11-2 and TRBJ2-1 gives the full variable domain: EAGVAQSPRYKIIEKRQSVAFWCNPISGHATLYWYQQILGQGPKLLIQFQNNGVVDDSQLPKDRFSAERLKGVDSTLKIQPAKLEDSAVYLCASSLVWREGRNEQFFGPGTRLTVL.

This chain links TRBV6-2 or TRBV6-3 with TRBJ1-1; possibly TRBD1 for D (5 bases). V shed 5 bases and J shed 5 bases, with 12 bases lying between them. This CDR3 has 13 amino acids. Per germline, CDR1 MNHEY and CDR2 SVGEGT. CDR3 loop: CASSRGSRTEAFF. The DNA of the CDR3 is TGTGCCAGCAGTAGGGGCTCGAGAACTGAAGCTTTCTTT.

The chain couples TRBV28 to TRBJ1-2; TRBD1 is a possible D gene (6 bases). Germline V gene data show CDR1 as MDHEN and CDR2 as SYDVKM. The CDR3 spans 15 residues. Trimming stripped 2 bases from V and 4 bases from J, with 14 bases between. The CDR3 reads CASSLRGLRIYGYTF. The CDR3, as DNA: TGTGCCAGCAGTTTAAGGGGGTTGAGGATCTATGGCTACACCTTC.

This chain's CDR3 is CSASGAEGYTF. The DNA of the CDR3 is TGCAGTGCAAGCGGGGCTGAGGGCTACACCTTC. The V gene is TRBV20-1, the J gene TRBJ1-2; possibly TRBD1 for D (5 bases). CDR1 is DFQATT, CDR2 SNEGSKA, per germline (reference sequence). CDR3 size: 11 residues. Trimming removed 6 bases from V and 8 bases from J, with 13 bases in between.

The chain carries TRBV7-2 and TRBJ1-2; 7 nucleotides line up with TRBD1. The V and J ends lost 6 bases and 2 bases, in that order; junction bases with no gene match: 12. In germline, CDR1 is SGHTA, CDR2 FQGNSA. The CDR3 spans 16 residues. The DNA for the CDR3 is TGTGCCAGCAGGGAGGGGGCAGGGGGTAGAAACTATGGCTACACCTTC. Its translation is CASREGAGGRNYGYTF. Full variable domain (remainder filled in from reference TRBV7-2 and TRBJ1-2): GAGVSQSPSNKVTEKGKDVELRCDPISGHTALYWYRQSLGQGLEFLIYFQGNSAPDKSGLPSDRFSAERTGGSVSTLTIQRTQQEDSAVYLCASREGAGGRNYGYTFGSGTRLTVV.

V gene TRBV3-1 (or the pseudogene TRBV3-2) combines with J gene TRBJ1-6; D is undetermined. The CDR3 consists of 17 residues. Germline CDR1 LGHDT, CDR2 YNNKEL (reference sequence). V was clipped by 1 base and J by 9 bases, with 19 bases between them. CDR3 sequence: CASSQGGRWTFGSPLHF. The CDR3 DNA follows: TGTGCCAGCAGCCAAGGTGGCCGGTGGACTTTCGGTTCACCCCTCCACTTT.